The 3 T cell receptor beta chains presented below share a single source sample, sequenced in a study of shared clonotypes between healthy human individuals. Assay: immunoSEQ multiplex PCR; the TCRdb copy retains only in-frame clones and omits some. The table lists hundreds of thousands of clones, around 96% of them singletons. CD45RO-negative CD8 cells positively selected for CCR7 made up the naive population, which excluded terminally differentiated effector memory CD45RA+ cells. The sample taken for sequencing was naive CD8+ T cells sorted from blood. All receptors derive from a woman aged 25 to 39 in good health.

The chain employs TRBV5-6 and TRBJ2-5, with 8 bases lining up with TRBD1. The CDR3 totals 14 residues. Trimming cost V 0 bases and J 4 bases; bases outside gene matches: 2. Germline V gene data show CDR1 as SGHDT and CDR2 as YYEEEE. CDR3 in DNA: TGTGCCAGCAGCTTGGGACAGGGGATAGAGACCCAGTACTTC. This sequence encodes CASSLGQGIETQYF.

In DNA, the CDR3 is TGTGCCAGCAACACCGTACAGAAGCAAACCTACGAGCAGTACTTC. Translation gives CASNTVQKQTYEQYF. The chain recombines TRBV27 with TRBJ2-7, with D unresolved. With 7 bases removed from V and 2 bases from J, the gap between germline ends came to 18 bases. This CDR3 is built from 15 residues. CDR1 is MNHEY, CDR2 SMNVEV, per germline (reference sequence).

V usage is TRBV6-1 and J usage is TRBJ1-2; D not resolved. CDR1 is MNHNS and CDR2 is SASEGT in the germline V gene. The CDR3 totals 14 residues. The V gene lost 2 bases and the J gene lost 7 bases, with 14 bases spanning the gap. The CDR3: CASSELGRGSGYTF. CDR3 nucleotides: TGTGCCAGCAGTGAACTCGGCCGCGGAAGTGGCTACACCTTC.